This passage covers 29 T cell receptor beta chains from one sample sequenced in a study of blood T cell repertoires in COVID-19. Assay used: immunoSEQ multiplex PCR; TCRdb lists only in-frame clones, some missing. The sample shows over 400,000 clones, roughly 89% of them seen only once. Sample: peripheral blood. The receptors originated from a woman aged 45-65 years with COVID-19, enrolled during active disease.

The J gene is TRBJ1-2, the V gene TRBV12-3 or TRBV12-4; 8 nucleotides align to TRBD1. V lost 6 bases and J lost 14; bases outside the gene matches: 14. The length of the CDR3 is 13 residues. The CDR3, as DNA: TGTGCCAGCAGCCCTCGGGACAGGCCCGCCTCAACCTTC. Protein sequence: CASSPRDRPASTF.

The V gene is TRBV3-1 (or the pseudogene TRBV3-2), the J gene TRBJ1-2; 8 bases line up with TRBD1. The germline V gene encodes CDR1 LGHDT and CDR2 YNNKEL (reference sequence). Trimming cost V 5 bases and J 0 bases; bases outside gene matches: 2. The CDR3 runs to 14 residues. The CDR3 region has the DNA TGTGCCAGCAGCGGGGACAGGACTAACTATGGCTACACCTTC. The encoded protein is CASSGDRTNYGYTF.

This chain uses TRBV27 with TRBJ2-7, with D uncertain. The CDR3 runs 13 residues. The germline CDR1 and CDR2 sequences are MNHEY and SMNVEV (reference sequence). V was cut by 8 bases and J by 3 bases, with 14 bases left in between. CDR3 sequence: CASGPTTNYEQYF. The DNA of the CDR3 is TGTGCCAGCGGGCCGACAACCAACTACGAGCAGTACTTC.

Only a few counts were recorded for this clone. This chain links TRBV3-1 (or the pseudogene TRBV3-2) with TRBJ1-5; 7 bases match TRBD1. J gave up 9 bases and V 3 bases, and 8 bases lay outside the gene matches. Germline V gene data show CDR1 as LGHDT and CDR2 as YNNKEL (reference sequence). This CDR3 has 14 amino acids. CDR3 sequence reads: CASSHGRTGRPQHF. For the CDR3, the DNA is TGTGCCAGCAGCCATGGCCGGACAGGAAGGCCCCAGCATTTT.

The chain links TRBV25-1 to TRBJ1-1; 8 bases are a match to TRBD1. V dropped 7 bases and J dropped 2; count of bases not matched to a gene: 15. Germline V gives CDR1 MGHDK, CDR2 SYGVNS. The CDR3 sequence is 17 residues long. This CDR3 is CASTRQGQGRVNTEAFF. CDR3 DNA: TGTGCCAGCACTCGCCAAGGACAGGGACGCGTTAACACTGAAGCTTTCTTT.

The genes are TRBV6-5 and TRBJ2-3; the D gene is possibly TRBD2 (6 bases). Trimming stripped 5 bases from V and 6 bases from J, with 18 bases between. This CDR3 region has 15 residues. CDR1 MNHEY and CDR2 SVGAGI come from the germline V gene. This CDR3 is CASSPGLPIRDTQYF. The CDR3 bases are TGTGCCAGCAGTCCGGGACTCCCGATCCGCGATACGCAGTATTTT.

The CDR3 sequence is CASRTGGGQPQHF. The DNA of the CDR3 is TGTGCCAGTCGGACAGGGGGGGGACAGCCCCAGCATTTT. This chain links TRBV19 with TRBJ1-5, with 10 positions matching TRBD1. The CDR3 loop spans 13 amino acids. Looked up from germline, CDR1 is LNHDA and CDR2 is SQIVND (reference sequence). V lost 8 bases to trimming and J lost 7 bases; unmatched junction nucleotides: 5.

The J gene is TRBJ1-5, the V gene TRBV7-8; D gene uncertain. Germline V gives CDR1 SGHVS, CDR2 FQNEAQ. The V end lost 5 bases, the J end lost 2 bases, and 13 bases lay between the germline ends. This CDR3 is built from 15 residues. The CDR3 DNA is TGTGCCAGCAGCCGGGGAGATGGGGGCAATCAGCCCCAGCATTTT. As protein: CASSRGDGGNQPQHF.

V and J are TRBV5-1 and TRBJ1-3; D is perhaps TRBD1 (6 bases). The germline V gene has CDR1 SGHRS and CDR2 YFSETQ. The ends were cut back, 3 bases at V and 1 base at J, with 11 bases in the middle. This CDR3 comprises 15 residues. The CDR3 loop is CASSSGRGSGNTIYF. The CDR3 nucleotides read TGCGCCAGCAGCTCGGGGAGGGGGTCTGGAAACACCATATATTTT.

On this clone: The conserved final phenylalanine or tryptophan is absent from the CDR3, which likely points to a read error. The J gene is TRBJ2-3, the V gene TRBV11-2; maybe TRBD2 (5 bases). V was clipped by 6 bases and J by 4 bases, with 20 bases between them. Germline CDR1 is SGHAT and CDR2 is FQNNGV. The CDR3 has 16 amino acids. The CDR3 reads CASRPKRTAVSDTQYS. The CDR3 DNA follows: TGTGCCAGCAGGCCGAAACGGACTGCCGTGTCAGATACGCAGTATTCT.

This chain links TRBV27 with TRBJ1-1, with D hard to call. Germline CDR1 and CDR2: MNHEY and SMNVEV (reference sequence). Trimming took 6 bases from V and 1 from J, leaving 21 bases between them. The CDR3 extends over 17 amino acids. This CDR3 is CASRPVPAGLENTEAFF. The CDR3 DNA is TGTGCCAGCAGACCAGTGCCCGCTGGACTGGAGAACACTGAAGCTTTCTTT.

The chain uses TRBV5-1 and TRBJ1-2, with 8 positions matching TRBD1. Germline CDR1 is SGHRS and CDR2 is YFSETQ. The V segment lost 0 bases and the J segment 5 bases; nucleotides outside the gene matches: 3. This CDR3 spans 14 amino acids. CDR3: CASSLETGAYGYTF. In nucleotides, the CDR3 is TGCGCCAGCAGCTTGGAGACAGGGGCATATGGCTACACCTTC.

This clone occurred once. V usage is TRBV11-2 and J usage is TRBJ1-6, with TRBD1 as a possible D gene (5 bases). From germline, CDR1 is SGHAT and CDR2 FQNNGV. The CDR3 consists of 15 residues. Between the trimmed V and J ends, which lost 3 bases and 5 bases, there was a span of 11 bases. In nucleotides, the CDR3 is TGTGCCAGCAGCTTGGCCAGGGTGGATAATTCACCCCTCCACTTT. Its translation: CASSLARVDNSPLHF.

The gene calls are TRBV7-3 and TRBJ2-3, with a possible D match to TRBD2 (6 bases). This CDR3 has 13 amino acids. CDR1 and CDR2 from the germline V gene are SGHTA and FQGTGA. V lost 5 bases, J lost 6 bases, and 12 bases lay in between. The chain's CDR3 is CASSPRTTDTQYF. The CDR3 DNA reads TGTGCCAGCAGCCCCCGGACTACCGATACGCAGTATTTT.

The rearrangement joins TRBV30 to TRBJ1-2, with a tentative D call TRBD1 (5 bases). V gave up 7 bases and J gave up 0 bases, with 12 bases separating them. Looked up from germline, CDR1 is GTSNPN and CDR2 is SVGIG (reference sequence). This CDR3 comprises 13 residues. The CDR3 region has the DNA TGTGCCTTAACTCAACAGGCTAACTATGGCTACACCTTC. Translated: CALTQQANYGYTF.

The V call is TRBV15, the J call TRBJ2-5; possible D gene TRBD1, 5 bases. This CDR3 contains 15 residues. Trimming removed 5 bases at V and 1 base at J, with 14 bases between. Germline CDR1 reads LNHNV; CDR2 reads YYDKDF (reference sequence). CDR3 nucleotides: TGTGCCACCAGCGTCGACAGACAGTTCCAAGAGACCCAGTACTTC. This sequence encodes CATSVDRQFQETQYF.

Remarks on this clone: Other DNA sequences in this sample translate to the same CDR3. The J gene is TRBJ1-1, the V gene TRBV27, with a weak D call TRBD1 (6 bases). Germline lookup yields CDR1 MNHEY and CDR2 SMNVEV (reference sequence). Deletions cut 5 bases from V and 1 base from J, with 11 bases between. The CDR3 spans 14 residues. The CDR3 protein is CASSPGDRNTEAFF. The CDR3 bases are TGTGCCAGCAGTCCAGGGGATAGGAACACTGAAGCTTTCTTT.

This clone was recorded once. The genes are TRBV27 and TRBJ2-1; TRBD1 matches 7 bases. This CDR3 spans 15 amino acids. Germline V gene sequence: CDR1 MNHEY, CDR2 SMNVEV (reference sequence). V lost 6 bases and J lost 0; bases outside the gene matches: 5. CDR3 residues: CASRRQGNSYNEQFF. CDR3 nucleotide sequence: TGTGCCAGCAGGCGACAGGGTAACTCCTACAATGAGCAGTTCTTC.

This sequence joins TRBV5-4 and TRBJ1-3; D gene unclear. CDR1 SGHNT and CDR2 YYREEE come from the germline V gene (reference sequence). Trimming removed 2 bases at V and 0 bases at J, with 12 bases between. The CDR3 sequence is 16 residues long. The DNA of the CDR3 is TGTGCCAGCAGCTTAGGGAGCCCCTACTCTGGAAACACCATATATTTT. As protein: CASSLGSPYSGNTIYF.

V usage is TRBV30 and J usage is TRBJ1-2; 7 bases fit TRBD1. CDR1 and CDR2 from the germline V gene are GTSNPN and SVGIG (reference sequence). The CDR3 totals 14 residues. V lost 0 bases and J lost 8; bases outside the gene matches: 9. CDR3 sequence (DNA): TGTGCCTGGAGTGTGACAGGGATGCAATTCGGCTACACCTTC. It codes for CAWSVTGMQFGYTF.

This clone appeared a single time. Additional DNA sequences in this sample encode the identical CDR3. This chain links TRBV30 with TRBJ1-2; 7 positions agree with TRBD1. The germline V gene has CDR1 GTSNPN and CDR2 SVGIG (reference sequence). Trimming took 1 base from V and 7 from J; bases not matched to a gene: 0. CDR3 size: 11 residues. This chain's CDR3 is CAWSAGGGYTF. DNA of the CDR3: TGTGCCTGGAGTGCAGGGGGTGGCTACACCTTC. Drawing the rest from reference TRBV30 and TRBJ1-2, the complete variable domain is SQTIHQWPATLVQPVGSPLSLECTVEGTSNPNLYWYRQAAGRGLQLLFYSVGIGQISSEVPQNLSASRPQDRQFILSSKKLLLSDSGFYLCAWSAGGGYTFGSGTRLTVV.

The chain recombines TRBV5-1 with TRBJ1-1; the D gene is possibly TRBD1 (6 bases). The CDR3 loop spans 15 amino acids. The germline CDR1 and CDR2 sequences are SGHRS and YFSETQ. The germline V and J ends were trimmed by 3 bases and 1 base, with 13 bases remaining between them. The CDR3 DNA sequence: TGCGCCAGCAGCTATAACAGGGTAGCGAACACTGAAGCTTTCTTT. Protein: CASSYNRVANTEAFF.

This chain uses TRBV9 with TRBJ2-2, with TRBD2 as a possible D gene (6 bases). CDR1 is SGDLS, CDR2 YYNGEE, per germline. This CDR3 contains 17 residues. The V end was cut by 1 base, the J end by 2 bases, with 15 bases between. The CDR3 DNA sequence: TGTGCCAGCAGCGTACCTCGTGGACTACCCAACACCGGGGAGCTGTTTTTT. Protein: CASSVPRGLPNTGELFF. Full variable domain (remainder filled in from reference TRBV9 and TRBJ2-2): DSGVTQTPKHLITATGQRVTLRCSPRSGDLSVYWYQQSLDQGLQFLIQYYNGEERAKGNILERFSAQQFPDLHSELNLSSLELGDSALYFCASSVPRGLPNTGELFFGEGSRLTVL.

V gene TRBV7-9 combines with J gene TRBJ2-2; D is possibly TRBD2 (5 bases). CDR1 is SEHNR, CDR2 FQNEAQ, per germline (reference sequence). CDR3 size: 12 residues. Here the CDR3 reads CGRLANTGELFF. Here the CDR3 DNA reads TGTGGGAGGCTGGCGAACACCGGGGAGCTGTTTTTT.

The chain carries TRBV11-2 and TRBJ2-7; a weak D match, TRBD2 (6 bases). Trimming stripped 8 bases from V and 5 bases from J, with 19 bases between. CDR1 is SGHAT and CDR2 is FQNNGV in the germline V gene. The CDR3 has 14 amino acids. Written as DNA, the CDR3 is TGTGCCAGCTCCAGAGGCGGGAAGGGTAACGAGCAGTACTTC. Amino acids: CASSRGGKGNEQYF.

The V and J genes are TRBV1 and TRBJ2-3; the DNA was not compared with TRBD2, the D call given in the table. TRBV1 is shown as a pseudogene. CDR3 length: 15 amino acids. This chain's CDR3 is CTSSQRRDHTDTQYF. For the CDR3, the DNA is TGCACCAGCAGCCAACGGCGGGACCACACAGATACGCAGTATTTT.

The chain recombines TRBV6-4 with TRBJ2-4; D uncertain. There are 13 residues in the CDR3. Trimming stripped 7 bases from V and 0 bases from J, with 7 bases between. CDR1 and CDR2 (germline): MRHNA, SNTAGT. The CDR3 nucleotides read TGTGCCAGCAAACAGCTAGCCAAAAACATTCAGTACTTC. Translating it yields CASKQLAKNIQYF.

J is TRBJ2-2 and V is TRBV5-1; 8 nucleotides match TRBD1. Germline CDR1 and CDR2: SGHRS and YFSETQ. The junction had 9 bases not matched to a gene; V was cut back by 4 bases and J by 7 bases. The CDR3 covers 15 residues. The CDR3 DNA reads TGCGCCAGCAGCCCCAGGACAGGGAATAACGGGGAGCTGTTTTTT. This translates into CASSPRTGNNGELFF. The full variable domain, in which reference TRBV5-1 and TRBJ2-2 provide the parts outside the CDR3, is KAGVTQTPRYLIKTRGQQVTLSCSPISGHRSVSWYQQTPGQGLQFLFEYFSETQRNKGNFPGRFSGRQFSNSRSEMNVSTLELGDSALYLCASSPRTGNNGELFFGEGSRLTVL.

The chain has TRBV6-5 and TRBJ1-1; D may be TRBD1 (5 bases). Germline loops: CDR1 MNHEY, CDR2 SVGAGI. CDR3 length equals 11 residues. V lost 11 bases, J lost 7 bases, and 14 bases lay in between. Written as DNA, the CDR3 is TGTGCCGGTGGACAAGCCGATGAAGCTTTCTTT. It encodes CAGGQADEAFF.